The text below deals with one T cell receptor (beta chain). Antigen specificity is unknown. The sample is drawn from a study of cytomegalovirus exposure and HLA in healthy donors. Findings of the study overall: Overall, some 160 TCR beta chains were annotated as cytomegalovirus-associated. Analysis was performed later, and it showed HLA-associated TCR beta chains to be more clonally expanded than equally common others. In an earlier analysis, in 540 or so donors, most V segments appeared productive either ~90% or ~30% of the time.

In germline, CDR1 is GTSNPN, CDR2 SVGIG (reference sequence). This CDR3 is 13 amino acids long. V gave up 3 bases and J gave up 6 bases; unmatched junction bases: 5. It was with 60 Vbeta and 13 Jbeta primers that the PCR ran. TCRdb's table, derived via immunoSEQ multiplex PCR, lists solely in-frame clones and lacks some. The sample includes about 150,000 clones, under 70% of them seen just once. Sequencing was performed on PBMCs. The receptor comes from a man younger than 40 in good health and CMV-seropositive. The chain joins TRBV30 to TRBJ1-5; the match to TRBD1 covers 7 bases. The CDR3 sequence is CAWRGGAGQPQHF. As DNA, the CDR3 is TGTGCCTGGAGAGGGGGCGCGGGTCAGCCCCAGCATTTT.